The next 6 T cell receptor beta chains were all read from a single sample in a study of cytomegalovirus exposure and HLA in healthy donors. The PCR contained 60 Vbeta and 13 Jbeta primers. Produced via immunoSEQ multiplex PCR; TCRdb's table is partial and in-frame only. This sample has roughly 120,000 clones, with around 70% found just once. Sample: PBMCs. The receptors were sampled from a woman in her forties in good health and CMV-seropositive.

This clone was counted once. The V and J genes are TRBV6-5 and TRBJ1-4, with 9 bases identical to TRBD1. The germline V gene has CDR1 MNHEY and CDR2 SVGAGI. V lost 5 bases and J lost 3; bases outside the gene matches: 4. The length of the CDR3 is 15 residues. The CDR3: CASSLDRGSNEKLFF. The DNA of the CDR3 is TGTGCCAGCAGTCTGGACAGGGGATCTAATGAAAAACTGTTTTTT.

The chain joins TRBV11-2 to TRBJ2-7; D is unresolved. Germline assignment: CDR1 SGHAT and CDR2 FQNNGV. CDR3 size: 11 residues. Trimming cost V 4 bases and J 3 bases, with 4 bases left between them. This chain's CDR3 is CASSYGYEQYF. The DNA for the CDR3 is TGTGCCAGCAGCTACGGCTACGAGCAGTACTTC. Together with reference TRBV11-2 and TRBJ2-7, the CDR3 gives the full variable domain: EAGVAQSPRYKIIEKRQSVAFWCNPISGHATLYWYQQILGQGPKLLIQFQNNGVVDDSQLPKDRFSAERLKGVDSTLKIQPAKLEDSAVYLCASSYGYEQYFGPGTRLTVT.

This clone was counted a single time. The chain is built from TRBV6-5 and TRBJ1-2; unclear D gene. The germline V gene encodes CDR1 MNHEY and CDR2 SVGAGI. V was clipped by 6 bases and J by 7 bases, with 9 bases between them. This CDR3 comprises 11 residues. Here the CDR3 reads CASSSPGGYTF. The CDR3 DNA sequence: TGTGCCAGCAGCTCCCCGGGTGGCTACACCTTC.

This chain uses TRBV9 with TRBJ2-3, with D possibly being TRBD2 (5 bases). The CDR3 has 18 amino acids. V lost 4 bases, J lost 3 bases, and 24 bases lay in between. Germline CDR1 SGDLS, CDR2 YYNGEE. CDR3 protein: CASSPRGPSPLSTDTQYF. The CDR3 DNA reads as TGTGCCAGCAGCCCCCGAGGTCCTAGCCCACTGTCAACAGATACGCAGTATTTT.

J is TRBJ1-5 and V is TRBV19; perhaps TRBD1 as D (6 bases). The V gene lost 3 bases and the J gene lost 4 bases, with 16 bases spanning the gap. The CDR3 loop spans 16 amino acids. Per germline, CDR1 LNHDA and CDR2 SQIVND (reference sequence). This CDR3 is CASSIGTGSKNQPQHF. The CDR3, as DNA: TGTGCCAGTAGTATTGGAACAGGGTCAAAAAATCAGCCCCAGCATTTT.

This clone was picked up a small number of times. This rearrangement joins TRBV5-1 to TRBJ1-1, with D unclear. Per germline, CDR1 SGHRS and CDR2 YFSETQ. V lost 0 bases, J lost 5 bases, and 14 bases lay in between. The CDR3 runs to 15 residues. CDR3 amino acids: CASSLVAGSMTEAFF. The CDR3, as DNA: TGCGCCAGCAGCTTGGTGGCGGGATCGATGACTGAAGCTTTCTTT.